These 29 T cell receptor beta chains were all obtained from the same sample, sequenced in a study of blood T cell repertoires in COVID-19. Assay used: immunoSEQ multiplex PCR; TCRdb lists only in-frame clones, some missing. The sample has about 120,000 clones; 79% are singletons. Sequencing was performed on peripheral blood. The receptors originated from a woman aged 80 or older with acute or convalescent COVID-19.

The chain carries TRBV7-2 and TRBJ1-4; no reliable D call. This CDR3 region has 15 residues. Trimming cost V 5 bases and J 0 bases, with 10 bases left between them. The germline CDR1 and CDR2 sequences are SGHTA and FQGNSA. The CDR3, as DNA: TGTGCCAGCAGCCCTCGCCTATCAACTAATGAAAAACTGTTTTTT. Translating gives CASSPRLSTNEKLFF.

The chain combines TRBV6-5 with TRBJ1-2, with a possible D match to TRBD1 (5 bases). CDR3 length: 13 residues. Germline CDR1 reads MNHEY; CDR2 reads SVGAGI. Trimming shortened V by 6 bases and J by 4 bases, and 12 bases separated the two germline ends. This CDR3 reads CASRTAGTYGYTF. The CDR3 region has the DNA TGTGCCAGCAGGACGGCGGGGACCTATGGCTACACCTTC.

V gene TRBV19 combines with J gene TRBJ1-2, with D perhaps TRBD1 (6 bases). Germline-derived CDR1 and CDR2 are LNHDA and SQIVND (reference sequence). V lost 7 bases and J 2 bases, leaving 17 bases between the germline ends. The CDR3 has 15 amino acids. CDR3 in DNA: TGTGCCAGTACTGAAGTGGGGCAGGGGAACTATGGCTACACCTTC. Residues: CASTEVGQGNYGYTF.

This sequence joins TRBV12-2 and TRBJ1-5; the table's D call TRBD1 went unverified against the DNA. TRBV12-2 is a recognized pseudogene. The CDR3 runs to 19 residues. The CDR3 region is CASRLSGTGGFSGNQPQHF. The CDR3 DNA is TGTGCAAGTCGCTTGTCCGGGACAGGGGGCTTTTCGGGCAATCAGCCCCAGCATTTT.

This clone was detected only a few times. This sequence joins TRBV7-2 and TRBJ2-2; TRBD2 aligns across 7 bases. J gave up 0 bases and V 3 bases, and 7 bases lay outside the gene matches. Germline values: CDR1 SGHTA, CDR2 FQGNSA. This CDR3 is built from 17 residues. The chain's CDR3 is CASSLNPGGTNTGELFF. In DNA form, the CDR3 reads TGTGCCAGCAGCTTGAACCCCGGGGGGACGAACACCGGGGAGCTGTTTTTT.

This chain uses TRBV15 with TRBJ2-4, with 12 bases fitting TRBD1. From germline, CDR1 is LNHNV and CDR2 YYDKDF (reference sequence). V trimming: 5 bases; J trimming: 6 bases; junction bases outside the gene matches: 8. The CDR3 has 16 residues. The CDR3: CATSERGQGAGNIQYF. The CDR3 coding sequence is TGTGCCACCAGCGAGAGGGGACAGGGGGCGGGAAACATTCAGTACTTC.

The V and J genes are TRBV4-3 and TRBJ1-2, with D unclear. Germline V gene data show CDR1 as LGHNA and CDR2 as YSLEER. The CDR3 sequence is 15 residues long. Trimming pared 4 bases from V and 4 bases from J, leaving 16 bases between. The CDR3 nucleotides are TGCGCCAGCAGCCCTCAGGTCCACGGCCTCTATGGCTACACCTTC. Translation: CASSPQVHGLYGYTF.

The genes are TRBV7-7 and TRBJ2-7, with 16 bases lining up with TRBD2. Germline loops: CDR1 SSHAT, CDR2 FNYEAQ (reference sequence). The length of the CDR3 is 20 residues. With 5 bases clipped from V and 1 base from J, the junction kept 14 bases outside the gene matches. This chain's CDR3 is CASSLDWGLAGGRISYEQYF. In DNA, the CDR3 is TGTGCCAGCAGCCTGGATTGGGGACTAGCGGGGGGGCGGATATCCTACGAGCAGTACTTC.

The J gene is TRBJ2-3, the V gene TRBV2, with TRBD2 matching 10 bases. In germline, CDR1 is SNHLY, CDR2 FYNNEI. This CDR3 has 19 residues. Trimming at V came to 8 bases and at J to 1 base, leaving 18 bases not matched to a gene. CDR3 DNA: TGTGCCAGCCTCCGGATTGTAGCGGGGGGCCCCTGGGGCACAGATACGCAGTATTTT. As protein: CASLRIVAGGPWGTDTQYF.

The chain carries TRBV6-1 and TRBJ1-2, with D unclear. Germline values: CDR1 MNHNS, CDR2 SASEGT. The V gene lost 3 bases and the J gene lost 8 bases, with 7 bases spanning the gap. This CDR3 is 11 amino acids long. The DNA of the CDR3 is TGTGCCAGCAGTGACGCTAGAGGCTACACCTTC. This sequence encodes CASSDARGYTF.

This rearrangement joins TRBV5-4 to TRBJ1-1; D may be TRBD1 (6 bases). V lost 0 bases and J 1 base, leaving 10 bases between the germline ends. There are 15 residues in the CDR3. Germline CDR1 and CDR2: SGHNT and YYREEE (reference sequence). CDR3 DNA sequence: TGTGCCAGCAGCTTGGGTCAGGGGCCGAACACTGAAGCTTTCTTT. It codes for CASSLGQGPNTEAFF.

This sequence joins TRBV5-1 and TRBJ1-1; 7 bases map to TRBD1. This CDR3 contains 14 residues. With V trimmed by 4 bases and J by 1 base, 4 bases remained unmatched. The germline gives CDR1 SGHRS, CDR2 YFSETQ. CDR3 sequence: CASSVGTANTEAFF. In DNA, the CDR3 is TGCGCCAGCAGCGTAGGGACAGCGAACACTGAAGCTTTCTTT.

This clone was recorded once. This CDR3 is CAWSVPQVGYTF. The CDR3 region has the DNA TGTGCCTGGAGTGTACCCCAGGTTGGCTACACCTTC. The chain recombines TRBV30 with TRBJ1-2, with D unclear. V dropped 0 bases and J dropped 7 bases, with 9 bases sitting between them. This CDR3 is 12 amino acids long. Germline CDR1 is GTSNPN and CDR2 is SVGIG (reference sequence).

The chain links TRBV3-1 (or the pseudogene TRBV3-2) to TRBJ1-1, with 8 bases that match TRBD1. Germline assignment: CDR1 LGHDT and CDR2 YNNKEL (reference sequence). J gave up 4 bases and V 4 bases, and 17 bases lay outside the gene matches. The CDR3 is 18 residues long. This CDR3 reads CASSRSGTGMIGRTEAFF. CDR3 DNA: TGTGCCAGCAGCCGTTCCGGGACAGGCATGATAGGGCGCACTGAAGCTTTCTTT.

The CDR3 protein is CASSESTGGYGYTF. The CDR3 nucleotides read TGCGCCAGCAGTGAGTCGACAGGCGGGTATGGCTACACCTTC. The chain uses TRBV10-2 and TRBJ1-2, with D possibly matching TRBD1 (6 bases). The CDR3 is 14 residues long. V lost 0 bases, J lost 5 bases, and 10 bases lay in between. The germline CDR1 and CDR2 sequences are WSHSY and SAAADI.

The gene calls are TRBV5-1 and TRBJ2-5, with TRBD2 as a possible D gene (5 bases). The ends were cut back, 4 bases at V and 2 bases at J, with 21 bases in the middle. This CDR3 has 17 amino acids. CDR1 and CDR2 from the germline V gene are SGHRS and YFSETQ. CDR3 amino acids: CASSPHLGRDIQETQYF. The CDR3, as DNA: TGCGCCAGCAGCCCCCACCTTGGCCGGGATATACAAGAGACCCAGTACTTC.

The rearrangement joins TRBV24-1 to TRBJ1-5, with 7 bases lining up with TRBD1. V lost 1 base, J lost 5 bases, and 1 base stayed unmatched. This CDR3 comprises 14 residues. The germline CDR1 and CDR2 sequences are KGHDR and SFDVKD. Here the CDR3 reads CATSDFGTDQPQHF. The CDR3 DNA is TGTGCCACCAGTGATTTCGGGACAGATCAGCCCCAGCATTTT.

This clone was observed a few times. The chain has TRBV6-5 and TRBJ1-4; weak D call: TRBD1 (6 bases). The CDR3 has 15 amino acids. Germline loops: CDR1 MNHEY, CDR2 SVGAGI. V lost 10 bases, J lost 0 bases, and 15 bases lay in between. The CDR3 DNA sequence: TGTGCCACTCAGGGGTGGGGGCCAACTAATGAAAAACTGTTTTTT. Protein product: CATQGWGPTNEKLFF.

The chain couples TRBV6-5 to TRBJ1-2, with 7 bases fitting TRBD1. The junction had 5 bases not matched to a gene; V was cut back by 6 bases and J by 1 base. Germline loops: CDR1 MNHEY, CDR2 SVGAGI. The length of the CDR3 is 14 residues. The CDR3 DNA is TGTGCCAGCAGCCGGGACAGAAATAACTATGGCTACACCTTC. Translating gives CASSRDRNNYGYTF.

This clone has just a few counts. J is TRBJ1-2 and V is TRBV6-6, with TRBD1 identical over 8 bases. From germline, CDR1 is MNHNY and CDR2 SVGAGI (reference sequence). V was pared by 1 base and J by 8 bases, with 6 bases of the junction left unmatched. The CDR3 sequence is 14 residues long. The CDR3 nucleotides read TGTGCCAGCAGTTACTTGACAGGGGCTGGCGGCTACACCTTC. Translated, it gives CASSYLTGAGGYTF.

The chain recombines TRBV11-1 with TRBJ2-6; D not certain. The CDR3 loop spans 13 amino acids. Deletions cut 3 bases from V and 3 bases from J, with 3 bases between. CDR1 SGHAT and CDR2 FQDESV come from the germline V gene (reference sequence). CDR3 sequence: CASSFSGANVLTF. For the CDR3, the DNA is TGTGCCAGCAGCTTTAGTGGGGCCAACGTCCTGACTTTC.

This chain uses TRBV4-2 with TRBJ1-2; 8 nucleotides match TRBD1. Germline V lookup: CDR1 LGHNA, CDR2 YNFKEQ. CDR3 length: 17 amino acids. V was pared by 1 base and J by 4 bases, with 11 bases of the junction left unmatched. The CDR3 sequence is CASSQGGTGGVIYGYTF. The CDR3 DNA is TGTGCCAGCAGCCAAGGGGGAACAGGGGGTGTAATCTATGGCTACACCTTC.

V is TRBV10-3 and J is TRBJ1-2; tentatively, D is TRBD1 (5 bases). V gave up 4 bases and J gave up 2 bases, with 8 bases separating them. Germline V lookup: CDR1 ENHRY, CDR2 SYGVKD. CDR3 size: 13 residues. The chain's CDR3 is CAISAQGNYGYTF. For the CDR3, the DNA is TGTGCCATCAGTGCTCAGGGAAACTATGGCTACACCTTC.

This chain links TRBV29-1 with TRBJ2-3; D is unclear. Germline V gene sequence: CDR1 SQVTM, CDR2 ANQGSEA. This CDR3 comprises 13 residues. Deletions cut 7 bases from V and 0 bases from J, with 11 bases between. In nucleotides, the CDR3 is TGCAGCGGGAGACTCGCTAGCACAGATACGCAGTATTTT. Translation gives CSGRLASTDTQYF.

This clone was counted a few times. This chain connects TRBV28 to TRBJ1-4; 8 positions agree with TRBD1. The V and J ends lost 5 bases and 5 bases, in that order; junction bases with no gene match: 1. Germline values: CDR1 MDHEN, CDR2 SYDVKM. The CDR3 sequence is 13 residues long. The CDR3 sequence is CASSGDRNEKLFF. CDR3 nucleotides: TGTGCCAGCAGTGGGGACAGGAATGAAAAACTGTTTTTT.

This clone was observed a single time. This chain joins TRBV5-1 and TRBJ2-1; D gene unclear. V was pared by 0 bases and J by 3 bases, with 10 bases between. The CDR3 is 15 residues long. Germline values: CDR1 SGHRS, CDR2 YFSETQ. The CDR3 here is CASSLAIDIYNEQFF. For the CDR3, the DNA is TGCGCCAGCAGCTTGGCCATAGATATCTACAATGAGCAGTTCTTC.

The chain's CDR3 is CASTQVDQPQHF. Here the CDR3 DNA reads TGTGCCAGCACCCAGGTAGATCAGCCCCAGCATTTT. The chain joins TRBV28 to TRBJ1-5; D remains ambiguous. Trimming removed 7 bases from V and 5 bases from J, with 9 bases in between. The V gene's germline CDR1 is MDHEN and CDR2 SYDVKM. This CDR3 region has 12 residues.

The CDR3 nucleotides are TGTGCCAGCAGCGAGGGCCGGACAGGGATTTGGGAGACCCAGTACTTC. This codes for CASSEGRTGIWETQYF. The chain links TRBV7-9 to TRBJ2-5; the match to TRBD1 covers 8 bases. This CDR3 spans 16 amino acids. V dropped 5 bases and J dropped 5; count of bases not matched to a gene: 13. Germline V CDR1 and CDR2: SEHNR, FQNEAQ (reference sequence).

This chain joins TRBV27 and TRBJ2-7; no clear D gene. The CDR3 totals 13 residues. V was cut by 2 bases and J by 3 bases, with 8 bases left in between. CDR1 MNHEY and CDR2 SMNVEV come from the germline V gene (reference sequence). CDR3 loop: CASSLQRSYEQYF. The CDR3, as DNA: TGTGCCAGCAGTTTACAGAGGAGCTACGAGCAGTACTTC.